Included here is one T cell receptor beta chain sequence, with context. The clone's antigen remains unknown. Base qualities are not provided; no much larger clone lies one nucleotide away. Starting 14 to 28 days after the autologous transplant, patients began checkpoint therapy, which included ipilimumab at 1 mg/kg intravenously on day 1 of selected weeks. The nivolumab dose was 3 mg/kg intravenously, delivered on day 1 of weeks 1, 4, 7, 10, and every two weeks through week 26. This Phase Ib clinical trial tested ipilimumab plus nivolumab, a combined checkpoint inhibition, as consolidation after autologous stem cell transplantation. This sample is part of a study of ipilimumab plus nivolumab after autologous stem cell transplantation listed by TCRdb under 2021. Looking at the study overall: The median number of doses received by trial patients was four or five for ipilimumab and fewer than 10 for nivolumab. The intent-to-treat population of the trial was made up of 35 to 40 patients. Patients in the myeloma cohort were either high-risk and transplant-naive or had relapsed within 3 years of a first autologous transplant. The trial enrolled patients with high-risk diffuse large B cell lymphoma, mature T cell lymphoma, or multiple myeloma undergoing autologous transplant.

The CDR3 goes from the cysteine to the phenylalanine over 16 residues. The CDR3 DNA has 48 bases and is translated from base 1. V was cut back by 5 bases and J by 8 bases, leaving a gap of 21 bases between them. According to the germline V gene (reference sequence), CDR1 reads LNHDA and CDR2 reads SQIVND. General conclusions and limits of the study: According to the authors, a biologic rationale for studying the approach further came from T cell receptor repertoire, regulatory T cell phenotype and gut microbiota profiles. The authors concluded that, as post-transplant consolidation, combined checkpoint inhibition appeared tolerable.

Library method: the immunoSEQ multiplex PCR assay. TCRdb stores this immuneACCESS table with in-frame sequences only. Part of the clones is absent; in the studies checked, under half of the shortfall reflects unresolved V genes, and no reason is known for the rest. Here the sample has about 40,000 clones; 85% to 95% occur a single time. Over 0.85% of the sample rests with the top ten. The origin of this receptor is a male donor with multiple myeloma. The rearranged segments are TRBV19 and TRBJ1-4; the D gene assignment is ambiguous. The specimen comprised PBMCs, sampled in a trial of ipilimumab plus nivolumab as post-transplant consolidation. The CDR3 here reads CASSQRSHWVFEKLFF. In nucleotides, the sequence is TGTGCCAGTAGTCAGCGATCCCACTGGGTTTTCGAAAAACTGTTTTTT.